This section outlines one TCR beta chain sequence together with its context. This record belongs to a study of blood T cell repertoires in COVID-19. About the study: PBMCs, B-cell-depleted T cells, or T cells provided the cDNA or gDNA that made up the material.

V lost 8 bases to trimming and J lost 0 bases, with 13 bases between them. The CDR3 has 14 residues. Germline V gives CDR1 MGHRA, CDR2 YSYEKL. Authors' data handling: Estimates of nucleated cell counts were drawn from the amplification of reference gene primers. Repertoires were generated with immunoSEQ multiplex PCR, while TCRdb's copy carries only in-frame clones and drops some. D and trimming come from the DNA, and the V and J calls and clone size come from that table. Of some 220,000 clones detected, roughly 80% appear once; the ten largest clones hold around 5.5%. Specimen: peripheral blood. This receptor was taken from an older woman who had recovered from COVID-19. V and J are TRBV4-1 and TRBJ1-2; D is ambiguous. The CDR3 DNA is TGCGCCAGCCGACAATCAGATCCTAACTATGGCTACACCTTC. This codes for CASRQSDPNYGYTF.